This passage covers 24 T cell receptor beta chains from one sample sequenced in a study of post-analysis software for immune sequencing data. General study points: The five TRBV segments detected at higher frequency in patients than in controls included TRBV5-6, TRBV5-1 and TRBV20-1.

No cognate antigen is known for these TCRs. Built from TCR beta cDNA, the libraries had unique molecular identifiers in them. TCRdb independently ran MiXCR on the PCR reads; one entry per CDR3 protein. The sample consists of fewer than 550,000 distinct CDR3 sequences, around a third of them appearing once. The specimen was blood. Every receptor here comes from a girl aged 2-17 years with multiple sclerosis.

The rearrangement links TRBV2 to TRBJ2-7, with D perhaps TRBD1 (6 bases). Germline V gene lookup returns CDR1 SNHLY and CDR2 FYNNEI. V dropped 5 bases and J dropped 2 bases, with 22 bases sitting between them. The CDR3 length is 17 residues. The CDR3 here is CASSPSSLGADPYEQYF. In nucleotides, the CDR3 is TGTGCCAGCAGTCCTTCTTCCCTGGGGGCGGATCCCTACGAGCAGTACTTC.

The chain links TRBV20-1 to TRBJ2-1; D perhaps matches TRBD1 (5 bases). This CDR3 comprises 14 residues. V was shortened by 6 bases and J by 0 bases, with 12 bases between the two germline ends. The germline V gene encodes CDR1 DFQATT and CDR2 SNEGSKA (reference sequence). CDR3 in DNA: TGCAGTGCAAGACGGCAGGGCTCCTACAATGAGCAGTTCTTC. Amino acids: CSARRQGSYNEQFF.

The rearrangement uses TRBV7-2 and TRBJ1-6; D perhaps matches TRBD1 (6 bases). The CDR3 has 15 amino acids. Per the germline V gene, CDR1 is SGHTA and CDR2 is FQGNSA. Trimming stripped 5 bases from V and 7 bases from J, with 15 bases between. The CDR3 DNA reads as TGTGCCAGCAGCCCGCAACAGGGCCGCAATTCACCCCTCCACTTT. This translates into CASSPQQGRNSPLHF. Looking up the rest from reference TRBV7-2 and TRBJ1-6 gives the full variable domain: GAGVSQSPSNKVTEKGKDVELRCDPISGHTALYWYRQSLGQGLEFLIYFQGNSAPDKSGLPSDRFSAERTGGSVSTLTIQRTQQEDSAVYLCASSPQQGRNSPLHFGNGTRLTVT.

The CDR3 DNA follows: TGTGCCAGCAGCTCAATAGACAGGGCTGGGGAGCAGTACTTC. As protein: CASSSIDRAGEQYF. The chain combines TRBV7-8 with TRBJ2-7, with TRBD1 identical over 7 bases. The V and J ends lost 4 bases and 7 bases, in that order; junction bases with no gene match: 10. Germline lookup yields CDR1 SGHVS and CDR2 FQNEAQ. There are 14 residues in the CDR3.

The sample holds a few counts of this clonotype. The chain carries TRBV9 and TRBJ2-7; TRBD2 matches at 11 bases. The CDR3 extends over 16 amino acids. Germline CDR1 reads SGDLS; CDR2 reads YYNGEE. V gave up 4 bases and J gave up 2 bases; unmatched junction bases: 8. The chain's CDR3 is CASSTGPTSGAYEQYF. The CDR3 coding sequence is TGTGCCAGCAGCACAGGGCCGACTAGCGGGGCCTACGAGCAGTACTTC. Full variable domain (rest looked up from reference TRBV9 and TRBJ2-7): DSGVTQTPKHLITATGQRVTLRCSPRSGDLSVYWYQQSLDQGLQFLIQYYNGEERAKGNILERFSAQQFPDLHSELNLSSLELGDSALYFCASSTGPTSGAYEQYFGPGTRLTVT.

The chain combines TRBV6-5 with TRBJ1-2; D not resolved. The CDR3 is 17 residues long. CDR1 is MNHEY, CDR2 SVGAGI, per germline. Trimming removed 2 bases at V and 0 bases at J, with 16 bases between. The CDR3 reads CASSYTLEGKTNYGYTF. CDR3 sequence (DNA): TGTGCCAGCAGTTACACCTTAGAGGGAAAAACTAACTATGGCTACACCTTC.

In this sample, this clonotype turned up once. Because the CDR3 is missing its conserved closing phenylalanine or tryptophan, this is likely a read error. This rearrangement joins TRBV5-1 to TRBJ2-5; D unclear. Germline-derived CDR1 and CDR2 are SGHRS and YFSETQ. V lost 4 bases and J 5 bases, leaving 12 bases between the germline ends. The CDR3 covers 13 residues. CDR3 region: CASSADVSETQYL. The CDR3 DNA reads TGCGCCAGCAGCGCCGACGTAAGCGAGACCCAGTACTTA.

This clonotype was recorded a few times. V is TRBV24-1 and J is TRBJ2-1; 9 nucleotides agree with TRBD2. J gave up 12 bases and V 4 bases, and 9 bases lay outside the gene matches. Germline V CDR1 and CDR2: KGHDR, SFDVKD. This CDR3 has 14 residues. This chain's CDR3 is CATSEEAGGPGQFF. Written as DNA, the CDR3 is TGTGCCACCAGTGAGGAAGCGGGGGGTCCGGGGCAGTTCTTC.

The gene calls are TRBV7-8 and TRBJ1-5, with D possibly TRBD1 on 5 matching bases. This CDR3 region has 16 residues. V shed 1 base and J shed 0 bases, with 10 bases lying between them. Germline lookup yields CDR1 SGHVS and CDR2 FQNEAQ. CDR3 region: CASSLVLGGSNQPQHF. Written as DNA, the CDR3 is TGTGCCAGCAGCTTAGTTCTTGGGGGTAGCAATCAGCCCCAGCATTTT.

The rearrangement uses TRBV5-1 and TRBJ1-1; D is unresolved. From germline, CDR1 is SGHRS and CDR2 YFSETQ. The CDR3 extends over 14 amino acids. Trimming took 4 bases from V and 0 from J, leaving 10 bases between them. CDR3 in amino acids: CASSPAVLNTEAFF. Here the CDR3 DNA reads TGCGCCAGCAGCCCTGCGGTCTTGAACACTGAAGCTTTCTTT. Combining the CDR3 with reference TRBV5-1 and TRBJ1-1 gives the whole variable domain KAGVTQTPRYLIKTRGQQVTLSCSPISGHRSVSWYQQTPGQGLQFLFEYFSETQRNKGNFPGRFSGRQFSNSRSEMNVSTLELGDSALYLCASSPAVLNTEAFFGQGTRLTVV.

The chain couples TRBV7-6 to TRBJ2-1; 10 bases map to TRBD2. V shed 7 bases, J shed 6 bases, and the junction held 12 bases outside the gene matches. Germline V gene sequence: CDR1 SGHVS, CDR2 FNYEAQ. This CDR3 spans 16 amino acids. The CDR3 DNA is TGTGCCAGCACCACCTTAAGCGGGAGGGCCGGCAATGAGCAGTTCTTC. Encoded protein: CASTTLSGRAGNEQFF.

The CDR3: CASSPPRGGMRTEAFF. The DNA of the CDR3 is TGCGCCAGCAGCCCCCCTAGGGGGGGGATGAGGACTGAAGCTTTCTTT. This chain uses TRBV4-1 with TRBJ1-1, with D possibly matching TRBD1 (6 bases). Germline lookup yields CDR1 MGHRA and CDR2 YSYEKL. The CDR3 consists of 16 residues. Trimming stripped 4 bases from V and 5 bases from J, with 20 bases between.

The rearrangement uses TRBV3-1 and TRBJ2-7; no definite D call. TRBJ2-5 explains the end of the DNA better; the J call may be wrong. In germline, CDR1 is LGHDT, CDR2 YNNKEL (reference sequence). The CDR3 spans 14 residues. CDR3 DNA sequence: TGTGCCAGCAGCCAAGATAGATCCTTGGAGACCCAGTACTTC. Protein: CASSQDRSLETQYF.

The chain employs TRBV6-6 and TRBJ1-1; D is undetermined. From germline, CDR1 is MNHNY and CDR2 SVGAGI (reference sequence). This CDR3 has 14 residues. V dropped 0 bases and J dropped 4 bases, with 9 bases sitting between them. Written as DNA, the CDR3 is TGTGCCAGCAGTTACTCGCAATCCCCCACTGAAGCTTTCTTT. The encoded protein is CASSYSQSPTEAFF.

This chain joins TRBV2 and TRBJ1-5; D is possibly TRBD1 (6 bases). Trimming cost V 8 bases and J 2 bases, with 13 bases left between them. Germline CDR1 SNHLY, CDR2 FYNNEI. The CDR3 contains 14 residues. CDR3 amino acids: CASRRDTGNQPQHF. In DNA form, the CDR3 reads TGTGCCAGCCGCCGGGACACCGGCAATCAGCCCCAGCATTTT.

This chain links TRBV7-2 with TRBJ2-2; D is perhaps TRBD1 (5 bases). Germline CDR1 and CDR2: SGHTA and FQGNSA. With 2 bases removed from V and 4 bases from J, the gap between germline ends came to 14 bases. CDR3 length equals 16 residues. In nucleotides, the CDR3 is TGTGCCAGCAGCTTAATATCAGGGCATAGCACCGGGGAGCTGTTTTTT. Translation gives CASSLISGHSTGELFF. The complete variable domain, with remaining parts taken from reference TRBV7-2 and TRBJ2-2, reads GAGVSQSPSNKVTEKGKDVELRCDPISGHTALYWYRQSLGQGLEFLIYFQGNSAPDKSGLPSDRFSAERTGGSVSTLTIQRTQQEDSAVYLCASSLISGHSTGELFFGEGSRLTVL.

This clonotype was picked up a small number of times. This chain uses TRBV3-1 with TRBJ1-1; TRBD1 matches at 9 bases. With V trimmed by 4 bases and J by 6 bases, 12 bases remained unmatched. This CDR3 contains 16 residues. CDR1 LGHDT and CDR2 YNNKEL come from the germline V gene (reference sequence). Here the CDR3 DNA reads TGTGCCAGCAGCCCGACCATACAGGGGGCGGAATCTGAAGCTTTCTTT. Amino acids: CASSPTIQGAESEAFF.

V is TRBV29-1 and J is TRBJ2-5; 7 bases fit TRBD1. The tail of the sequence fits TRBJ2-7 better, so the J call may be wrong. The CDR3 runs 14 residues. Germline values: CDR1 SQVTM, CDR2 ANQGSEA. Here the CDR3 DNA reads TGCAGCGTGGGTACAACAGGGGTACTGGGCGAGCAGTACTTC. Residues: CSVGTTGVLGEQYF.

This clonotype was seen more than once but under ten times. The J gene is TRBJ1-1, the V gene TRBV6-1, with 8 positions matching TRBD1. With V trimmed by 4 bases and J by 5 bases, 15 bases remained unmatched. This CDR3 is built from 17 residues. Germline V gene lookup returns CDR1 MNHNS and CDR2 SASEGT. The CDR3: CASSGWTGPGVWTEAFF. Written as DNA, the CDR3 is TGTGCCAGCAGTGGATGGACAGGGCCCGGGGTATGGACTGAAGCTTTCTTT.

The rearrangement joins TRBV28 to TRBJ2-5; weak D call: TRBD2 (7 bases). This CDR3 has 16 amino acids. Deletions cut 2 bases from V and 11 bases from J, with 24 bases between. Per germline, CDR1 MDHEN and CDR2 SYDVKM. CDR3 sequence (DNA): TGTGCCAGCAGTTTACTCGGCGCGGGGGCCTACAATGAGCAGTACTTC. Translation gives CASSLLGAGAYNEQYF.

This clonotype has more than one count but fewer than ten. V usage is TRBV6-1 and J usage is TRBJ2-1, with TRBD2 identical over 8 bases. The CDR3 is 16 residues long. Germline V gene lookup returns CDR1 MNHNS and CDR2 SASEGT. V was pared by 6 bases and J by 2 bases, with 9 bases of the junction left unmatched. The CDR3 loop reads CASRSSAGGTYNEQFF. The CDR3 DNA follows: TGTGCCAGCAGGTCTTCTGCGGGGGGCACCTACAATGAGCAGTTCTTC.

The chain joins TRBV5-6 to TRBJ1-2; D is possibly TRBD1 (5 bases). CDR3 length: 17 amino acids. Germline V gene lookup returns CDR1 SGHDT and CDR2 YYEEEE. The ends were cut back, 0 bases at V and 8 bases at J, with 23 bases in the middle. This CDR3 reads CASSLGWSQAPPGGYTF. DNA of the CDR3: TGTGCCAGCAGCTTGGGATGGAGTCAGGCCCCACCAGGGGGCTACACCTTC.

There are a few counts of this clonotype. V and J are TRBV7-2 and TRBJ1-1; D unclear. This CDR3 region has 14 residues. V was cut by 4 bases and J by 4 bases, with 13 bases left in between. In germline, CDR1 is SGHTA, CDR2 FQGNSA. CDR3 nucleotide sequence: TGTGCCAGCAGCTCTGGACCTATCGGCACTGAAGCTTTCTTT. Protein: CASSSGPIGTEAFF.

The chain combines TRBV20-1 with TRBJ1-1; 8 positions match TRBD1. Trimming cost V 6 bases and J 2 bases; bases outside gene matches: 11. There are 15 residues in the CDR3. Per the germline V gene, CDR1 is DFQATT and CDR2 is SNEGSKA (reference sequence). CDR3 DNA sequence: TGCAGTGCCCAGGGGGCCCAATCTTTCAACACTGAAGCTTTCTTT. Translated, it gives CSAQGAQSFNTEAFF.